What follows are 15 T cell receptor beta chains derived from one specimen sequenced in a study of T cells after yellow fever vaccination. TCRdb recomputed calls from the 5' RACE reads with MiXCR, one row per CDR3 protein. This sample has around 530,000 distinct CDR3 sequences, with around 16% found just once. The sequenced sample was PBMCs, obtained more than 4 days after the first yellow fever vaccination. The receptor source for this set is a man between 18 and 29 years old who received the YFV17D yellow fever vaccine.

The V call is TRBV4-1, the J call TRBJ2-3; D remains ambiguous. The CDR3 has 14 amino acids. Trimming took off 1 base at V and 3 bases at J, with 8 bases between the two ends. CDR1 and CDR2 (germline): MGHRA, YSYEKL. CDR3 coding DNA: TGCGCCAGCAGCCAAGGCTCACTAACAGATACGCAGTATTTT. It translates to CASSQGSLTDTQYF.

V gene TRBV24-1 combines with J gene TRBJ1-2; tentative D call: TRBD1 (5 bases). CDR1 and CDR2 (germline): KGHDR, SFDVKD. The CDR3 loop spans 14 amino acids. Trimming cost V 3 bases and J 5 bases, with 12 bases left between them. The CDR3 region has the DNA TGTGCCACCAGTGATCCCGGGACGGATTATGGCTACACCTTC. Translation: CATSDPGTDYGYTF.

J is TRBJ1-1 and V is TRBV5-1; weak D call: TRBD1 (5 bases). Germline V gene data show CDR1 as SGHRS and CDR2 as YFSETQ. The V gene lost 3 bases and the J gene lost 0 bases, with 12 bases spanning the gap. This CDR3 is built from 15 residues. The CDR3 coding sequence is TGCGCCAGCAGCTACACGGGACGGATGAACACTGAAGCTTTCTTT. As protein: CASSYTGRMNTEAFF.

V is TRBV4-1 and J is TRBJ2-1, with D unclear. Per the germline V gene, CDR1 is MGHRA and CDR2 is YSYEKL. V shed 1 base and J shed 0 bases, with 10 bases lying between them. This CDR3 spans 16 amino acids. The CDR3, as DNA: TGCGCCAGCAGCCAAGGGGCGAGGAGCTCCTACAATGAGCAGTTCTTC. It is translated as CASSQGARSSYNEQFF.

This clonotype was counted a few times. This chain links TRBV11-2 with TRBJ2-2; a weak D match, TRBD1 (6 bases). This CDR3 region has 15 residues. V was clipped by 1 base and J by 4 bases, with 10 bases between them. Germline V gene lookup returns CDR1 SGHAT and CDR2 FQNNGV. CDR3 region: CASSLVGASTGELFF. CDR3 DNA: TGTGCCAGCAGCTTAGTGGGGGCCTCCACCGGGGAGCTGTTTTTT.

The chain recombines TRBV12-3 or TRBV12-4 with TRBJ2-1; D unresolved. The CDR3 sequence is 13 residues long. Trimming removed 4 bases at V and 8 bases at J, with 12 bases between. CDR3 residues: CASSSPGRYEQFF. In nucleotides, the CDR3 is TGTGCCAGCAGTTCCCCGGGTAGGTATGAGCAGTTCTTC.

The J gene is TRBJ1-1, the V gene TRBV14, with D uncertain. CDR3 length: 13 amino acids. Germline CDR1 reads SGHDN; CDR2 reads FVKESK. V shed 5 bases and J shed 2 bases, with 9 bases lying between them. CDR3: CASSVEVNTEAFF. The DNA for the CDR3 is TGTGCCAGCAGCGTCGAGGTAAACACTGAAGCTTTCTTT.

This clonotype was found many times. Here the CDR3 DNA reads TGTGCCAGCAGCGCTAGGACAGGCTTAGAGCAGTTCTTC. Translating it yields CASSARTGLEQFF. The rearrangement joins TRBV6-1 to TRBJ2-1, with 7 bases fitting TRBD1. Germline CDR1 and CDR2: MNHNS and SASEGT. Unmatched junction bases numbered 9, after V lost 6 bases and J lost 10 bases. The CDR3 runs to 13 residues.

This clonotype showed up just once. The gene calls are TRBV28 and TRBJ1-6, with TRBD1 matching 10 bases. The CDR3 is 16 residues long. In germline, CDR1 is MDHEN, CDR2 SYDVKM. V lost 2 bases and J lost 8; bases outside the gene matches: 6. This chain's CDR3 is CASSLHGDRGDSPLHF. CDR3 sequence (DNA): TGTGCCAGCAGTTTACACGGGGACAGGGGTGATTCACCCCTCCACTTT.

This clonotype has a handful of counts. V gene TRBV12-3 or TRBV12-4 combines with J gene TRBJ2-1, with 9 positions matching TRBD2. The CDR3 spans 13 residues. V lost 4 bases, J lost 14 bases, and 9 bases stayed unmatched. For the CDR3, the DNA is TGTGCCAGCAGTTCGCGGGGGGGCGAGATTAAGTTCTTC. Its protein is CASSSRGGEIKFF.

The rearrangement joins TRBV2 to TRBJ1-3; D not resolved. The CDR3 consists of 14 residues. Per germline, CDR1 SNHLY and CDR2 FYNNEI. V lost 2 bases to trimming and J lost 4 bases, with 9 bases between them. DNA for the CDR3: TGTGCCAGCAGTGAATCTCTGGGCGGAAACACCATATATTTT. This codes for CASSESLGGNTIYF.

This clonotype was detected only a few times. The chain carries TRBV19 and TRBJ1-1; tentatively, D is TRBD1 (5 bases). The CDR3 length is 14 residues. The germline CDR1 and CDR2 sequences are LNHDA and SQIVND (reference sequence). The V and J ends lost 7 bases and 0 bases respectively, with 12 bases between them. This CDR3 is CASITGWLNTEAFF. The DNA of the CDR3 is TGTGCCAGTATCACAGGCTGGTTGAACACTGAAGCTTTCTTT.

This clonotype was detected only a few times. CDR3 residues: CASSYSAGGNQPQHF. DNA of the CDR3: TGTGCCAGCAGTTACTCCGCAGGGGGCAATCAGCCCCAGCATTTT. The J gene is TRBJ1-5, the V gene TRBV6-5, with D possibly TRBD1 on 6 matching bases. CDR1 is MNHEY, CDR2 SVGAGI, per germline. CDR3 length: 15 residues. Trimming shortened V by 0 bases and J by 2 bases, and 8 bases separated the two germline ends.

The CDR3 here is CASSPTPGLAGTDTQYF. The CDR3 nucleotides read TGTGCCAGCAGTCCGACGCCGGGACTAGCGGGGACAGATACGCAGTATTTT. This chain joins TRBV28 and TRBJ2-3; 13 bases line up with TRBD2. The length of the CDR3 is 17 residues. Trimming at V came to 5 bases and at J to 3 bases, leaving 8 bases not matched to a gene. The germline gives CDR1 MDHEN, CDR2 SYDVKM.

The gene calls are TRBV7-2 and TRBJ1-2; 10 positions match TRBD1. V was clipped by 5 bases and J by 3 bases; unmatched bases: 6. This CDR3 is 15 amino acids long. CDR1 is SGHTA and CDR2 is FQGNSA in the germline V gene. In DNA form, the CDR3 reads TGTGCCAGCAGCACCCCGGACAGGGGGGACTATGGCTACACCTTC. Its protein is CASSTPDRGDYGYTF.